This TCR beta chain was captured in a study of T cells in Graves' hyperthyroidism and ophthalmopathy. It was RNA transcripts that yielded the amplified TCR beta CDR3 regions. HTBI primers drove first-round RT-PCR of the TCR CDR3. TCRdb re-derived calls from the multiplex PCR reads in MiXCR, one entry per CDR3 protein. Here the sample spans approximately 620,000 distinct CDR3 sequences, approximately 14% being singletons. The CDR3 sequence is 17 residues long. V gave up 4 bases and J gave up 0 bases; unmatched junction bases: 9. Germline values: CDR1 SGDLS, CDR2 YYNGEE. The TCR comes from a woman aged 25 to 45 with Graves' hyperthyroidism that later progressed to Graves' ophthalmopathy. The chain couples TRBV9 to TRBJ2-2, with 7 bases matching TRBD2. Material for sequencing was blood. CDR3 sequence: CASSPFGSGANTGELFF. CDR3 DNA sequence: TGTGCCAGCAGCCCCTTCGGCAGCGGGGCGAACACCGGGGAGCTGTTTTTT.